A single sample gave rise to the 30 T cell receptor beta chains below, sequenced in a study of T cells after yellow fever vaccination. TCRdb fed the 5' RACE reads into MiXCR, producing one record per CDR3 protein. The sample contains just under 600,000 distinct CDR3 sequences, approximately 13% of which appear only once. The starting material was PBMCs, obtained on the day of the yellow fever booster vaccination. All receptors derive from a man aged 30-40 years who received the YFV17D yellow fever vaccine.

CDR3 DNA: TGTGCCAGCTCCCAACCAGGACCTGAGCAGTACTTC. The encoded protein is CASSQPGPEQYF. This chain connects TRBV12-3 or TRBV12-4 to TRBJ2-7; D is ambiguous. Trimming removed 8 bases at V and 7 bases at J, with 15 bases between. The CDR3 has 12 residues.

V usage is TRBV7-9 and J usage is TRBJ2-5; D gene unclear. Looked up from germline, CDR1 is SEHNR and CDR2 is FQNEAQ (reference sequence). The CDR3 totals 14 residues. Trimming removed 3 bases at V and 0 bases at J, with 8 bases between. Written as DNA, the CDR3 is TGTGCCAGCAGCTTCAGTTACAACCAAGAGACCCAGTACTTC. It is translated as CASSFSYNQETQYF.

This clonotype was detected ten times or more. The V call is TRBV7-3, the J call TRBJ2-1; 11 positions match TRBD2. With 6 bases clipped from V and 3 bases from J, the junction kept 7 bases outside the gene matches. This CDR3 has 16 amino acids. Germline values: CDR1 SGHTA, CDR2 FQGTGA. CDR3 amino acids: CASSISGTSGYNEQFF. CDR3 DNA sequence: TGTGCCAGCAGTATCTCCGGGACTAGCGGCTACAATGAGCAGTTCTTC. Supplemented by reference TRBV7-3 and TRBJ2-1, the full variable domain reads GAGVSQTPSNKVTEKGKYVELRCDPISGHTALYWYRQSLGQGPEFLIYFQGTGAADDSGLPNDRFFAVRPEGSVSTLKIQRTERGDSAVYLCASSISGTSGYNEQFFGPGTRLTVL.

This clonotype was found a few times. The chain links TRBV19 to TRBJ2-6; D is perhaps TRBD2 (5 bases). The V and J ends lost 6 bases and 1 base respectively, with 10 bases between them. This CDR3 has 15 residues. The germline V gene has CDR1 LNHDA and CDR2 SQIVND (reference sequence). The CDR3 loop is CASRPSGSGANVLTF. CDR3 DNA: TGTGCCAGTAGGCCTTCGGGGTCTGGGGCCAACGTCCTGACTTTC. The variable domain in full, with the rest retrieved from reference TRBV19 and TRBJ2-6, is DGGITQSPKYLFRKEGQNVTLSCEQNLNHDAMYWYRQDPGQGLRLIYYSQIVNDFQKGDIAEGYSVSREKKESFPLTVTSAQKNPTAFYLCASRPSGSGANVLTFGAGSRLTVL.

The chain couples TRBV20-1 to TRBJ2-5, with 9 bases lining up with TRBD2. Trimming at V came to 2 bases and at J to 2 bases, leaving 12 bases not matched to a gene. Germline V gives CDR1 DFQATT, CDR2 SNEGSKA (reference sequence). The CDR3 sequence is 17 residues long. The CDR3 DNA reads TGCAGTGCTAGAATGGCGGCGGGAGGGGTTGTGCAAGAGACCCAGTACTTC. This gives the protein CSARMAAGGVVQETQYF.

This clonotype showed up just a few times. The chain carries TRBV5-1 and TRBJ2-7; tentatively, D is TRBD1 (5 bases). The CDR3 is 15 amino acids. Trimming took 1 base from V and 2 from J, leaving 13 bases between them. The germline CDR1 and CDR2 sequences are SGHRS and YFSETQ. CDR3 sequence: CASSLSPGKAYEQYF. DNA of the CDR3: TGCGCCAGCAGCTTGTCCCCAGGGAAGGCCTACGAGCAGTACTTC.

The rearrangement joins TRBV20-1 to TRBJ2-1, with 10 bases aligning to TRBD2. V lost 6 bases, J lost 7 bases, and 12 bases stayed unmatched. The CDR3 consists of 15 residues. From germline, CDR1 is DFQATT and CDR2 SNEGSKA (reference sequence). The CDR3 region is CSAESASGSPNEQFF. DNA of the CDR3: TGCAGTGCCGAGTCGGCTAGCGGGAGTCCAAATGAGCAGTTCTTC.

This clonotype appeared a few times. The chain recombines TRBV7-6 with TRBJ1-1; no firm D call. The CDR3 runs 14 residues. The germline CDR1 and CDR2 sequences are SGHVS and FNYEAQ. V dropped 1 base and J dropped 1 base, with 7 bases sitting between them. The CDR3 protein is CASSLDAGNTEAFF. The CDR3 region has the DNA TGTGCCAGCAGCTTAGATGCGGGGAACACTGAAGCTTTCTTT.

This chain joins TRBV7-9 and TRBJ1-1; possibly TRBD1 for D (5 bases). The CDR3 has 15 amino acids. In germline, CDR1 is SEHNR, CDR2 FQNEAQ (reference sequence). The V end was cut by 5 bases, the J end by 2 bases, with 15 bases between. The CDR3: CASSPPGGANTEAFF. The CDR3 DNA is TGTGCCAGCAGCCCCCCGGGAGGGGCCAACACTGAAGCTTTCTTT.

This chain links TRBV29-1 with TRBJ1-1, with D hard to call. CDR1 and CDR2 (germline): SQVTM, ANQGSEA. The CDR3 loop spans 10 amino acids. V lost 5 bases and J 11 bases, leaving 12 bases between the germline ends. CDR3 loop: CSVYSISAFF. The CDR3 DNA sequence: TGCAGCGTTTACAGCATCAGCGCTTTCTTT. The entire variable domain, with the rest obtained from reference TRBV29-1 and TRBJ1-1, is as follows: SAVISQKPSRDICQRGTSLTIQCQVDSQVTMMFWYRQQPGQSLTLIATANQGSEATYESGFVIDKFPISRPNLTFSTLTVSNMSPEDSSIYLCSVYSISAFFGQGTRLTVV.

In this sample, this clonotype turned up many times. The chain has TRBV12-3 or TRBV12-4 and TRBJ2-1; no reliable D call. Deletions cut 3 bases from V and 5 bases from J, with 11 bases between. This CDR3 is 14 amino acids long. The CDR3: CASSLGLVNNEQFF. In nucleotides, the CDR3 is TGTGCCAGCAGTTTGGGTCTGGTTAACAATGAGCAGTTCTTC.

The V and J genes are TRBV7-2 and TRBJ2-3, with 7 bases identical to TRBD1. V shed 1 base and J 7 bases; nucleotides not matched to a gene: 2. The germline CDR1 and CDR2 sequences are SGHTA and FQGNSA. This CDR3 has 13 amino acids. The DNA for the CDR3 is TGTGCCAGCAGCTTAGGGACAGGCAATACGCAGTATTTT. Its protein product is CASSLGTGNTQYF.

V gene TRBV20-1 combines with J gene TRBJ2-7, with 8 bases aligning to TRBD2. V lost 7 bases to trimming and J lost 4 bases; unmatched junction nucleotides: 6. This CDR3 is built from 12 residues. The germline V gene encodes CDR1 DFQATT and CDR2 SNEGSKA (reference sequence). This CDR3 is CSVELAAYEQYF. The CDR3 DNA is TGCAGTGTCGAACTAGCGGCGTACGAGCAGTACTTC.

This clonotype was seen more than once but under ten times. The V and J genes are TRBV20-1 and TRBJ1-1, with D perhaps TRBD1 (5 bases). V lost 3 bases and J lost 3, with 11 bases in between. CDR1 and CDR2 (germline): DFQATT, SNEGSKA (reference sequence). This CDR3 comprises 13 residues. CDR3 loop: CSARDPQDTEAFF. CDR3 nucleotide sequence: TGCAGTGCTAGGGACCCACAGGACACTGAAGCTTTCTTT.

The V and J genes are TRBV5-5 and TRBJ2-1; 7 nucleotides match TRBD2. The germline V gene has CDR1 SGHKS and CDR2 YYEKEE (reference sequence). The V segment lost 5 bases and the J segment 9 bases; nucleotides outside the gene matches: 17. This CDR3 is 16 amino acids long. Written as DNA, the CDR3 is TGTGCCAGCAGTCCCACCTGGACGGGCGGGAGATCTGAGCAGTTCTTC. Translating it yields CASSPTWTGGRSEQFF.

This chain joins TRBV27 and TRBJ1-5; D possibly corresponds to TRBD1 (5 bases). The ends were cut back, 8 bases at V and 6 bases at J, with 11 bases in the middle. The CDR3 consists of 12 residues. Per germline, CDR1 MNHEY and CDR2 SMNVEV (reference sequence). CDR3 loop: CASGTGSQPQHF. The CDR3 DNA is TGTGCCAGCGGAACAGGAAGTCAGCCCCAGCATTTT.

CDR3 bases: TGTGCCAGCAGCTTGAGACTATTTTCTGATGAGCAGTTCTTC. This gives the protein CASSLRLFSDEQFF. The rearrangement uses TRBV5-6 and TRBJ2-1; D is perhaps TRBD2 (5 bases). Looked up from germline, CDR1 is SGHDT and CDR2 is YYEEEE. V lost 1 base and J 8 bases, leaving 13 bases between the germline ends. The CDR3 sequence is 14 residues long.

This clonotype was seen more than once but under ten times. The rearrangement uses TRBV27 and TRBJ2-3; 8 bases agree with TRBD2. The junction had 11 bases not matched to a gene; V was cut back by 6 bases and J by 0 bases. CDR3 length: 17 residues. Germline V gives CDR1 MNHEY, CDR2 SMNVEV (reference sequence). CDR3 sequence (DNA): TGTGCCAGCAGCTACTATCCACTAGCGGCTAGCACAGATACGCAGTATTTT. As protein: CASSYYPLAASTDTQYF.

The rearrangement joins TRBV12-3 or TRBV12-4 to TRBJ2-1; TRBD2 matches at 7 bases. The CDR3 length is 14 residues. J was trimmed by 1 base and V by 11 bases; bases with no gene match: 8. CDR3 DNA sequence: TGTGCCGCACAGCGGGGCCCATCCTACAATGAGCAGTTCTTC. This encodes CAAQRGPSYNEQFF.

This sequence joins TRBV5-1 and TRBJ2-4, with D possibly TRBD2 on 6 matching bases. The V and J ends lost 0 bases and 9 bases respectively, with 13 bases between them. CDR1 and CDR2 (germline): SGHRS, YFSETQ. The CDR3 consists of 14 residues. CDR3 nucleotides: TGCGCCAGCAGCTTGGAGGGGACTTTGGGCATTCAGTACTTC. Translated, it gives CASSLEGTLGIQYF. The variable domain in full, completed from reference TRBV5-1 and TRBJ2-4, reads KAGVTQTPRYLIKTRGQQVTLSCSPISGHRSVSWYQQTPGQGLQFLFEYFSETQRNKGNFPGRFSGRQFSNSRSEMNVSTLELGDSALYLCASSLEGTLGIQYFGAGTRLSVL.

This clonotype showed up just a few times. The chain joins TRBV12-3 or TRBV12-4 to TRBJ2-3, with 7 bases lining up with TRBD2. CDR3 length equals 14 residues. The V segment lost 5 bases and the J segment 6 bases; nucleotides outside the gene matches: 8. The CDR3 region has the DNA TGTGCCAGCAGTGGGACTACGGTACCGGATACGCAGTATTTT. It translates to CASSGTTVPDTQYF.

This clonotype was seen only a few times. This chain connects TRBV7-2 to TRBJ2-5; a possible D gene is TRBD1 (6 bases). The CDR3 length is 14 residues. The V end lost 5 bases, the J end lost 7 bases, and 17 bases lay between the germline ends. Germline V gene data show CDR1 as SGHTA and CDR2 as FQGNSA. The CDR3 is CASSQGQPGGTQYF. The DNA of the CDR3 is TGTGCCAGCAGCCAAGGACAGCCAGGCGGGACCCAGTACTTC.

For the CDR3, the DNA is TGTGCCAGCAGCCTCAGGGGACGGGCTGAAGCTTTCTTT. As protein: CASSLRGRAEAFF. The V call is TRBV12-3 or TRBV12-4, the J call TRBJ1-1; weak D call: TRBD1 (6 bases). The CDR3 loop spans 13 amino acids. The V end lost 6 bases, the J end lost 6 bases, and 14 bases lay between the germline ends.

The V and J genes are TRBV25-1 and TRBJ2-7; tentatively, D is TRBD1 (6 bases). From germline, CDR1 is MGHDK and CDR2 SYGVNS. The CDR3 contains 13 residues. Trimming removed 7 bases at V and 5 bases at J, with 15 bases between. CDR3 coding DNA: TGTGCCAGCACCACACAGGGAAGGCACGAGCAGTACTTC. Protein sequence: CASTTQGRHEQYF.

This clonotype was seen a few times. The chain links TRBV7-6 to TRBJ2-1, with D unclear. The V and J ends lost 2 bases and 6 bases respectively, with 14 bases between them. The CDR3 runs 15 residues. Per the germline V gene, CDR1 is SGHVS and CDR2 is FNYEAQ. The chain's CDR3 is CASSLYTIRANEQFF. CDR3 nucleotide sequence: TGTGCCAGCAGCTTATATACCATCCGGGCCAATGAGCAGTTCTTC.

The gene calls are TRBV6-2 or TRBV6-3 and TRBJ1-2; 7 bases are a match to TRBD1. Germline lookup yields CDR1 MNHEY and CDR2 SVGEGT. CDR3 length equals 13 residues. The junction had 3 bases not matched to a gene; V was cut back by 2 bases and J by 6 bases. The CDR3 DNA sequence: TGTGCCAGCAGTTACCCAGGGGGAGATGGCTACACCTTC. As protein: CASSYPGGDGYTF.

This clonotype showed up just a few times. The rearrangement links TRBV7-2 to TRBJ2-7, with no clear D. The length of the CDR3 is 15 residues. V lost 1 base, J lost 6 bases, and 16 bases lay in between. The germline V gene has CDR1 SGHTA and CDR2 FQGNSA. In DNA, the CDR3 is TGTGCCAGCAGCTTAGGTGCTGGAGCTACCATCGAGCAGTACTTC. This sequence encodes CASSLGAGATIEQYF.

V usage is TRBV2 and J usage is TRBJ2-2; 10 bases align to TRBD2. The CDR3 runs to 14 residues. Trimming removed 9 bases from V and 0 bases from J; junction bases left unmatched: 1. Germline V gives CDR1 SNHLY, CDR2 FYNNEI. CDR3 nucleotide sequence: TGTGCCAGGGGACTAGCGTCGAACACCGGGGAGCTGTTTTTT. Its protein product is CARGLASNTGELFF.

This sequence joins TRBV6-1 and TRBJ2-7; 11 nucleotides align to TRBD2. CDR1 MNHNS and CDR2 SASEGT come from the germline V gene. The trim removed 6 bases at V and 3 bases at J, leaving 10 bases unmatched. The CDR3 is 16 residues long. The CDR3 DNA reads as TGTGCCAGCAGGCTTGCCTATAGCGGGAGGGACTACGAGCAGTACTTC. Amino acids: CASRLAYSGRDYEQYF.

This clonotype has only a few counts. This chain links TRBV7-9 with TRBJ1-4; D unresolved. Germline CDR1 is SEHNR and CDR2 is FQNEAQ (reference sequence). The CDR3 is 16 amino acids. V was clipped by 2 bases and J by 2 bases, with 12 bases between them. The CDR3 DNA follows: TGTGCCAGCAGCTTACTTCCGGGAAGTACTAATGAAAAACTGTTTTTT. Its translation: CASSLLPGSTNEKLFF.